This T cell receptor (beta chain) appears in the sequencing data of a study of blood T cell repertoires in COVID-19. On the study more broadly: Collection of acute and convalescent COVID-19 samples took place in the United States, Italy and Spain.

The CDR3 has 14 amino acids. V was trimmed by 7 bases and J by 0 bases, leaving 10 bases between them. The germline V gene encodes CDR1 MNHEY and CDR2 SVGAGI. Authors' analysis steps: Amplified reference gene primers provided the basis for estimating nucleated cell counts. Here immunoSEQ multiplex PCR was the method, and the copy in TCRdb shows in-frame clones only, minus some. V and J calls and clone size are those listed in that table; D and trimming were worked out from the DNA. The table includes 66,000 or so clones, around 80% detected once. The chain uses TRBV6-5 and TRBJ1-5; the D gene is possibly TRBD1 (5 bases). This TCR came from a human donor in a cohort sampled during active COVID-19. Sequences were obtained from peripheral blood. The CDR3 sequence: CASNQGISNQPQHF. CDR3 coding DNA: TGTGCCAGCAACCAGGGCATTAGCAATCAGCCCCAGCATTTT.